Sequencing of this T cell receptor (beta chain) was carried out in a study of control samples from healthy donors and cancer patients. The CDR3 covers 16 residues. Germline loops: CDR1 MNHNY, CDR2 SVGAGI (reference sequence). Trimming removed 5 bases at V and 1 base at J, with 17 bases between. Repertoires were generated with immunoSEQ multiplex PCR, while TCRdb's copy carries only in-frame clones and drops some. The repertoire includes about 160,000 clones, about 94% of them detected once, and around 8.5% sits in the top ten. This TCR came from a woman in her 40s in good health. V gene TRBV6-6 combines with J gene TRBJ2-5; possibly TRBD1 or TRBD2 for D (5 bases each). The specimen sequenced was blood. The CDR3 DNA follows: TGTGCCAGCAGTAGTTACCCCCGAGGGGCCCAAGAGACCCAGTACTTC. Encoded protein: CASSSYPRGAQETQYF.